The sequence of this T cell receptor beta chain was determined in a study of CD8+ T cells in alopecia areata. The CDR3 has 16 amino acids. V lost 4 bases and J lost 0; bases outside the gene matches: 6. Germline-derived CDR1 and CDR2 are SGHTA and FQGNSA. Isolated RNA was reverse transcribed into cDNA used as the sequencing template. The table came from immunoSEQ multiplex PCR; TCRdb's copy has only in-frame clones and leaves some out. Among 25,000 to 35,000 clones listed, roughly 60% were seen once. Sequenced: NKG2D-high CD8+ T cells sorted from blood. The sequence derives from a human donor with alopecia areata. The rearrangement links TRBV7-2 to TRBJ2-3; TRBD2 matches 8 bases. CDR3 sequence reads: CASSSRGGLSTDTQYF. In nucleotides, the CDR3 is TGTGCCAGCAGCTCCCGGGGGGGGCTTAGCACAGATACGCAGTATTTT.